In its sample, the clone carrying this T cell receptor (beta chain) was seen many times. Its antigen is as yet unknown. Each sample gave at least 6 million isolated PBMCs. A sample-barcoded 5' primer and a J-beta primer mix were used in a second PCR of roughly 7 to 11 cycles. TCRdb used MiXCR to reprocess the 5' RACE reads, holding one entry per CDR3 protein. The sample lists roughly 2 million distinct CDR3 sequences, around 50% occurring once. These data belong to a study of blood T cells in healthy people across ages. Turning to the study itself: Template switching picked up about one barcoded beta molecule for each two T cells.

Whole-study findings and limits: Naive T cell percentage by flow cytometry tracked strongly with beta diversity. It was held that the diversity estimates obtained from one million T cells were underestimates.

The sequenced sample consisted of blood. The clonotype was recovered from a woman aged 40 to 50 in good health.

DNA of the CDR3: TGTGCCAGCAGCTCAAAGGGCCTAGTCTCTGGGGCCAACGTCCTGACTTTC. Encoded protein: CASSSKGLVSGANVLTF. The chain is built from TRBV7-2 and TRBJ2-6; D unclear. This CDR3 has 17 amino acids. Trimming removed 4 bases at V and 0 bases at J, with 13 bases between. The V gene's germline CDR1 is SGHTA and CDR2 FQGNSA.